One and the same sample provided the 5 T cell receptor beta chains below, sequenced in a study of T cell repertoires in aging, cancer and after chemotherapy. TRB rearrangements spanning V, D and J were amplified using mixed TRB-A/B primers. TCRdb re-derived calls from the multiplex PCR reads in MiXCR, one entry per CDR3 protein. The table records 700 to 1,000 distinct CDR3 sequences, 55% to 65% of them present only once. Peripheral blood genomic DNA, not sorted cells or RNA, was the template. Sequencing input: blood. All receptors derive from a human donor with a blood cancer.

The V gene is TRBV6-5, the J gene TRBJ2-2; tentative D call: TRBD2 (6 bases). The CDR3 consists of 15 residues. Germline CDR1 MNHEY, CDR2 SVGAGI. Deletions cut 6 bases from V and 2 bases from J, with 13 bases between. Here the CDR3 reads CASRFGSGNTGELFF. DNA for the CDR3: TGTGCCAGCAGGTTCGGGAGTGGCAACACCGGGGAGCTGTTTTTT.

The V gene is TRBV12-3 or TRBV12-4, the J gene TRBJ1-2; the D gene is possibly TRBD1 (5 bases). V was clipped by 5 bases and J by 4 bases, with 14 bases between them. The CDR3 extends over 14 amino acids. CDR3: CASSHTGTAYGYTF. CDR3 sequence (DNA): TGTGCCAGCAGTCATACCGGGACGGCCTATGGCTACACCTTC.

This clonotype is labeled large. The chain couples TRBV27 to TRBJ1-1, with TRBD1 identical over 12 bases. From germline, CDR1 is MNHEY and CDR2 SMNVEV (reference sequence). The CDR3 length is 19 residues. V was clipped by 2 bases and J by 0 bases; unmatched bases: 10. CDR3 sequence reads: CASSLVPPGTGGMNTEAFF. DNA for the CDR3: TGTGCCAGCAGTTTAGTACCACCCGGGACAGGGGGCATGAACACTGAAGCTTTCTTT.

The chain combines TRBV6-5 with TRBJ1-1, with 7 positions matching TRBD1. The trim removed 5 bases at V and 3 bases at J, leaving 3 bases unmatched. CDR3 length: 13 amino acids. Germline V CDR1 and CDR2: MNHEY, SVGAGI. The CDR3 reads CASSLQGYTEAFF. CDR3 nucleotides: TGTGCCAGCAGTCTACAGGGGTACACTGAAGCTTTCTTT.

This clonotype rates as large. V usage is TRBV18 and J usage is TRBJ1-5, with D unresolved. CDR1 and CDR2 from the germline V gene are KGHSH and LQKENI. V was clipped by 4 bases and J by 0 bases, with 10 bases between them. This CDR3 is built from 15 residues. This CDR3 reads CASSLTSNSNQPQHF. DNA for the CDR3: TGTGCCAGCTCACTGACAAGTAATAGCAATCAGCCCCAGCATTTT.